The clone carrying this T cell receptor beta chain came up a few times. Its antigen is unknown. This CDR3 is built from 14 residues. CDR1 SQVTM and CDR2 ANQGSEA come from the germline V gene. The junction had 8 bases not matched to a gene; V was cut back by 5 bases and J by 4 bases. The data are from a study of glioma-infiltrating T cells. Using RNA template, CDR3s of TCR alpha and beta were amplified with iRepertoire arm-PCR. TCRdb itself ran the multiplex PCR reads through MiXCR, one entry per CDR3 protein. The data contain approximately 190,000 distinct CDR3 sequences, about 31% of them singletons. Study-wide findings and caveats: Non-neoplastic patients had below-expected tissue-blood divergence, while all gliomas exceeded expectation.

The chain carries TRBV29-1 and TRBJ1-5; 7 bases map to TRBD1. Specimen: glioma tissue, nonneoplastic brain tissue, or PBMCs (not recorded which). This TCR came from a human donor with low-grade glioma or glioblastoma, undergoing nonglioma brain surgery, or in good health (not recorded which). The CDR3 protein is CSVPGQNGNQPQHF. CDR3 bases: TGCAGCGTTCCGGGACAGAACGGTAATCAGCCCCAGCATTTT.